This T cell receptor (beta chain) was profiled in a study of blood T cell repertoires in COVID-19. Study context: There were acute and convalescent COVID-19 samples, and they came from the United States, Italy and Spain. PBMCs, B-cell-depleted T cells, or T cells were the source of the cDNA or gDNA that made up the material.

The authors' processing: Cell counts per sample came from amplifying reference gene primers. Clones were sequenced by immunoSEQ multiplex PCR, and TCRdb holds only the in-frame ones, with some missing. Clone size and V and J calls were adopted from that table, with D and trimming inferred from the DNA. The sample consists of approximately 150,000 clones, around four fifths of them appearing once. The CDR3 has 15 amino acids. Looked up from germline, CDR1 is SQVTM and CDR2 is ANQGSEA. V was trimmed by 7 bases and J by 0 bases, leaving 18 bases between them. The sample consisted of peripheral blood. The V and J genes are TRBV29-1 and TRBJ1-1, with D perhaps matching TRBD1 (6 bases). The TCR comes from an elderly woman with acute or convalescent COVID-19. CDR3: CSALQPGQLNTEAFF. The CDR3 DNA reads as TGCAGCGCTTTACAACCGGGACAACTGAACACTGAAGCTTTCTTT.